The next 32 T cell receptor beta chains were all read from a single sample in a study of blood T cell repertoires in COVID-19. Using immunoSEQ multiplex PCR, the repertoire was profiled, and TCRdb retains in-frame clones only, with some absent. The table shows roughly 250,000 clones, with about 68% occurring only once. Sequenced sample: peripheral blood. These receptors all come from a woman over 75 with acute or convalescent COVID-19.

CDR3 region: CASSESGTGGEKLFF. The DNA for the CDR3 is TGTGCCAGCAGTGAATCAGGGACAGGGGGTGAAAAACTGTTTTTT. The rearrangement uses TRBV6-1 and TRBJ1-4, with 11 bases matching TRBD1. Per the germline V gene, CDR1 is MNHNS and CDR2 is SASEGT. The CDR3 sequence is 15 residues long. With V trimmed by 2 bases and J by 7 bases, 3 bases remained unmatched.

The chain joins TRBV20-1 to TRBJ1-2; TRBD1 aligns across 7 bases. The CDR3 extends over 11 amino acids. CDR1 and CDR2 from the germline V gene are DFQATT and SNEGSKA (reference sequence). V dropped 6 bases and J dropped 8; count of bases not matched to a gene: 6. CDR3 sequence: CSANTGVGYTF. The CDR3 DNA reads TGCAGTGCAAATACAGGGGTCGGCTACACCTTC.

This clone occurred a few times. Sequence at one end of the junction differs from germline and may be a read error. The chain carries TRBV11-2 and TRBJ1-2; D call uncertain. The CDR3 has 16 residues. Germline V gene data show CDR1 as SGHAT and CDR2 as FQNNGV. The CDR3 protein is CASNPTGGAAFYGCTF. CDR3 bases: TGTGCCAGCAATCCAACCGGCGGTGCAGCCTTTTATGGCTGCACCTTC.

This chain joins TRBV18 and TRBJ1-5; a possible D gene is TRBD1 (6 bases). The germline gives CDR1 KGHSH, CDR2 LQKENI. This CDR3 region has 14 residues. V was clipped by 3 bases and J by 6 bases, with 12 bases between them. CDR3 protein: CASSPSAGVQPQHF. The CDR3 DNA reads as TGTGCCAGCTCACCGTCGGCAGGGGTTCAGCCCCAGCATTTT.

This clone was detected once. Without the conserved terminal phenylalanine or tryptophan, this CDR3 likely stems from a read error. The DNA is omitted, as the CDR3 cannot be located on it reliably, and the CDR3 follows TCRdb's listing. This chain links TRBV7-6 with TRBJ1-6; the table gives TRBD1 as D, unverified against the DNA. Germline values: CDR1 SGHVS, CDR2 FNYEAQ. The CDR3 adds up to 17 amino acids, both ends counted. The CDR3 here is CASSLTPPGSGNSPLQS.

This clone was seen a handful of times. This chain uses TRBV4-3 with TRBJ2-2, with 7 bases that match TRBD2. V gave up 0 bases and J gave up 6 bases; unmatched junction bases: 4. The V gene's germline CDR1 is LGHNA and CDR2 YSLEER. The CDR3 covers 15 residues. Here the CDR3 reads CASSQEPSGSGELFF. The DNA of the CDR3 is TGCGCCAGCAGCCAAGAACCTAGCGGATCCGGGGAGCTGTTTTTT.

This sequence joins TRBV19 and TRBJ2-1; 8 bases are a match to TRBD1. V gave up 6 bases and J gave up 2 bases; unmatched junction bases: 6. The CDR3 length is 15 residues. CDR1 LNHDA and CDR2 SQIVND come from the germline V gene (reference sequence). The CDR3 here is CASSTDRAPYNEQFF. The CDR3 nucleotides read TGTGCCAGTAGCACGGACAGGGCTCCCTACAATGAGCAGTTCTTC. Full variable domain (missing parts from reference TRBV19 and TRBJ2-1): DGGITQSPKYLFRKEGQNVTLSCEQNLNHDAMYWYRQDPGQGLRLIYYSQIVNDFQKGDIAEGYSVSREKKESFPLTVTSAQKNPTAFYLCASSTDRAPYNEQFFGPGTRLTVL.

The J gene is TRBJ2-3, the V gene TRBV2, with no clear D. In germline, CDR1 is SNHLY, CDR2 FYNNEI. CDR3 size: 16 residues. V was trimmed by 0 bases and J by 0 bases, leaving 10 bases between them. The CDR3 DNA sequence: TGTGCCAGCAGTGAAGCGCCCGGTACTAGCACAGATACGCAGTATTTT. This sequence encodes CASSEAPGTSTDTQYF.

The chain carries TRBV5-1 and TRBJ2-7; TRBD1 matches 9 bases. Germline V gene sequence: CDR1 SGHRS, CDR2 YFSETQ. The CDR3 has 15 amino acids. The V and J ends lost 0 bases and 6 bases, in that order; junction bases with no gene match: 7. The CDR3 spells CASSLDSGQGTEQYF. CDR3 DNA: TGCGCCAGCAGCTTGGACTCGGGACAGGGAACCGAGCAGTACTTC.

The gene calls are TRBV27 and TRBJ2-5; 9 bases align to TRBD1. The CDR3 loop spans 15 amino acids. V lost 1 base and J lost 4; bases outside the gene matches: 4. Germline V gene data show CDR1 as MNHEY and CDR2 as SMNVEV (reference sequence). CDR3 amino acids: CASSLWGQGPETQYF. As DNA, the CDR3 is TGTGCCAGCAGTTTATGGGGACAGGGCCCAGAGACCCAGTACTTC.

The chain couples TRBV6-2 or TRBV6-3 to TRBJ2-5; 8 positions agree with TRBD2. In germline, CDR1 is MNHEY, CDR2 SVGEGT. V dropped 2 bases and J dropped 9; count of bases not matched to a gene: 8. The CDR3 is 14 amino acids. The CDR3 coding sequence is TGTGCCAGCAGTTACGCCAGCGGGAGAGTGGCCCAGTACTTC. Its protein product is CASSYASGRVAQYF.

The chain joins TRBV20-1 to TRBJ2-7; 9 positions match TRBD1. CDR3 length: 15 amino acids. Germline values: CDR1 DFQATT, CDR2 SNEGSKA (reference sequence). V lost 3 bases, J lost 0 bases, and 6 bases stayed unmatched. The CDR3 nucleotides are TGCAGTGCTAGTATTCCGGGACAGGGCTCCTACGAGCAGTACTTC. Amino acids: CSASIPGQGSYEQYF.

The chain is built from TRBV19 and TRBJ2-1; 7 nucleotides agree with TRBD1. Germline CDR1 reads LNHDA; CDR2 reads SQIVND (reference sequence). This CDR3 is built from 15 residues. The V gene end was trimmed by 3 bases and the J gene end by 3 bases; junction bases not matched to a gene: 5. As DNA, the CDR3 is TGTGCCAGTAGTATCCCCAGGGGGAACTACAATGAGCAGTTCTTC. Its protein product is CASSIPRGNYNEQFF.

The CDR3 sequence: CASSSAGQGALYGYTF. CDR3 DNA: TGCGCCAGCAGCTCGGCGGGACAGGGGGCCCTATATGGCTACACCTTC. The chain recombines TRBV5-1 with TRBJ1-2; 12 nucleotides agree with TRBD1. The length of the CDR3 is 16 residues. Germline CDR1 reads SGHRS; CDR2 reads YFSETQ. Trimming took 3 bases from V and 5 from J; bases not matched to a gene: 8.

The genes are TRBV3-1 (or the pseudogene TRBV3-2) and TRBJ1-4; possibly TRBD1 for D (5 bases). Germline lookup yields CDR1 LGHDT and CDR2 YNNKEL (reference sequence). V lost 1 base, J lost 8 bases, and 14 bases lay in between. The CDR3 has 15 residues. The CDR3 protein is CASSQGSGIKEKLFF. Here the CDR3 DNA reads TGTGCCAGCAGCCAAGGGTCAGGGATTAAGGAAAAACTGTTTTTT.

This chain joins TRBV3-1 (or the pseudogene TRBV3-2) and TRBJ2-1, with 11 bases identical to TRBD1. The germline CDR1 and CDR2 sequences are LGHDT and YNNKEL (reference sequence). The CDR3 totals 16 residues. V lost 7 bases, J lost 7 bases, and 12 bases stayed unmatched. CDR3 sequence (DNA): TGTGCCAGCACCTTCGACCGGACAGGGGGCATGAATGAGCAGTTCTTC. Amino acid sequence: CASTFDRTGGMNEQFF.

This clone has just a few counts. V usage is TRBV6-1 and J usage is TRBJ2-2; D remains unclear. The germline V gene encodes CDR1 MNHNS and CDR2 SASEGT. With 3 bases removed from V and 7 bases from J, the gap between germline ends came to 21 bases. This CDR3 is built from 17 residues. The CDR3 sequence: CASSDNRWRQRSGELFF. Written as DNA, the CDR3 is TGTGCCAGCAGTGATAATAGGTGGCGGCAACGGAGCGGGGAGCTGTTTTTT.

In this sample, this clone turned up once. The chain employs TRBV4-3 and TRBJ2-3; weak D call: TRBD1 (5 bases). The ends were cut back, 3 bases at V and 3 bases at J, with 7 bases in the middle. Germline CDR1 is LGHNA and CDR2 is YSLEER. This CDR3 is 13 amino acids long. CDR3 protein: CASSQQGTDTQYF. CDR3 DNA: TGCGCCAGCAGCCAGCAGGGAACAGATACGCAGTATTTT.

V and J are TRBV2 and TRBJ2-5, with TRBD2 as a possible D gene (6 bases). The CDR3 totals 15 residues. Germline-derived CDR1 and CDR2 are SNHLY and FYNNEI. Trimming stripped 2 bases from V and 1 base from J, with 11 bases between. DNA for the CDR3: TGTGCCAGCAGTGAAAGGGGTAGCGGCCAAGAGACCCAGTACTTC. Amino acid sequence: CASSERGSGQETQYF.

The chain links TRBV5-1 to TRBJ2-1, with 9 nucleotides matching TRBD2. This CDR3 region has 15 residues. V was pared by 3 bases and J by 6 bases, with 7 bases of the junction left unmatched. CDR1 and CDR2 from the germline V gene are SGHRS and YFSETQ. CDR3 DNA: TGCGCCAGCAGCTCCCAGACTAGCGGTGGCAATGAGCAGTTCTTC. Residues: CASSSQTSGGNEQFF.

A few counts support this clone. The genes are TRBV12-5 and TRBJ1-4; TRBD1 might be the D (5 bases). V was trimmed by 5 bases and J by 3 bases, leaving 13 bases between them. Looked up from germline, CDR1 is LGHNT and CDR2 is FRNRAP. The CDR3 runs to 15 residues. The DNA of the CDR3 is TGTGCTAGTGGTAAGGGGCGGCTTGCTAATGAAAAACTGTTTTTT. This encodes CASGKGRLANEKLFF.

The sample holds one count of this clone. Additional DNA sequences in this sample encode the identical CDR3. This rearrangement joins TRBV18 to TRBJ1-1, with 7 bases fitting TRBD1. Germline V gene data show CDR1 as KGHSH and CDR2 as LQKENI. The J segment lost 3 bases and the V segment lost 1 base, leaving 2 bases of the junction unmatched. The CDR3 contains 14 residues. CDR3 coding DNA: TGTGCCAGCTCACCACGGCAGGGGGACACTGAAGCTTTCTTT. Its translation: CASSPRQGDTEAFF.

This clone has a single count. The chain combines TRBV6-6 with TRBJ2-5; the match to TRBD1 covers 8 bases. The CDR3 totals 14 residues. Germline assignment: CDR1 MNHNY and CDR2 SVGAGI (reference sequence). Trimming at V came to 6 bases and at J to 3 bases, leaving 6 bases not matched to a gene. In DNA, the CDR3 is TGTGCCAGCAGACTCGGACAGGGAAAAGAGACCCAGTACTTC. Translation: CASRLGQGKETQYF.

This chain joins TRBV5-1 and TRBJ1-2; 9 bases agree with TRBD1. CDR1 and CDR2 from the germline V gene are SGHRS and YFSETQ. The CDR3 sequence is 15 residues long. Trimming took 0 bases from V and 8 from J; bases not matched to a gene: 8. CDR3 region: CASSLDRGPVRGYTF. CDR3 nucleotides: TGCGCCAGCAGCTTGGACAGGGGGCCCGTTCGGGGCTACACCTTC.

This chain connects TRBV30 to TRBJ1-1; TRBD1 agrees at 8 bases. V gave up 5 bases and J gave up 1 base; unmatched junction bases: 12. Germline CDR1 reads GTSNPN; CDR2 reads SVGIG (reference sequence). The CDR3 is 16 residues long. CDR3 region: CAWGGRQGNRNTEAFF. The CDR3 DNA reads TGTGCCTGGGGAGGGAGACAGGGGAATAGGAACACTGAAGCTTTCTTT.

The chain couples TRBV10-3 to TRBJ2-3; D is uncertain. V was trimmed by 10 bases and J by 0 bases, leaving 11 bases between them. The CDR3 contains 13 residues. Germline loops: CDR1 ENHRY, CDR2 SYGVKD. The CDR3 protein is CATNEASTDTQYF. The DNA for the CDR3 is TGTGCCACCAACGAGGCTAGCACAGATACGCAGTATTTT.

The rearrangement uses TRBV5-4 and TRBJ2-7; TRBD2 matches at 14 bases. Germline lookup yields CDR1 SGHNT and CDR2 YYREEE (reference sequence). The CDR3 spans 16 residues. The V and J ends lost 4 bases and 2 bases, in that order; junction bases with no gene match: 5. The CDR3 protein is CASSTGLAGVAYEQYF. DNA of the CDR3: TGTGCCAGCAGCACGGGACTAGCGGGAGTGGCCTACGAGCAGTACTTC.

The V call is TRBV11-3, the J call TRBJ2-3; possible D gene TRBD2, 6 bases. The germline V gene has CDR1 SGHNT and CDR2 YENEEA. The length of the CDR3 is 13 residues. Trimming left V 4 bases short and J 4 bases short, with 9 bases between. DNA for the CDR3: TGTGCCAGCAGCTATCGACTAGCAGATACGCAGTATTTT. Its translation is CASSYRLADTQYF.

CDR3 sequence reads: CATSDSMDRVNEQFF. CDR3 bases: TGTGCCACCAGTGATTCCATGGACAGGGTCAATGAGCAGTTCTTC. The chain joins TRBV24-1 to TRBJ2-1; 8 bases are a match to TRBD1. The germline gives CDR1 KGHDR, CDR2 SFDVKD. CDR3 size: 15 residues. V dropped 2 bases and J dropped 6; count of bases not matched to a gene: 5.

The chain joins TRBV7-6 to TRBJ2-1; 8 bases agree with TRBD1. Losses at the gene ends were 5 bases for V and 7 bases for J; bases not matched to a gene: 16. The CDR3 covers 17 residues. The germline gives CDR1 SGHVS, CDR2 FNYEAQ. CDR3 DNA sequence: TGTGCCAGCAGCCGCACCCCCCAGGGGGCTATTGGGAATGAGCAGTTCTTC. It translates to CASSRTPQGAIGNEQFF.

The rearrangement joins TRBV29-1 to TRBJ2-1, with TRBD2 identical over 11 bases. V trimming: 8 bases; J trimming: 7 bases; junction bases outside the gene matches: 10. The germline V gene encodes CDR1 SQVTM and CDR2 ANQGSEA. The CDR3 contains 14 residues. CDR3 sequence (DNA): TGCAGCTTTCAGATAGCGGGAGGGCCGAATGAGCAGTTCTTC. Translated, it gives CSFQIAGGPNEQFF.

The chain couples TRBV18 to TRBJ1-5, with TRBD1 identical over 9 bases. CDR3 size: 13 residues. V lost 4 bases to trimming and J lost 7 bases; unmatched junction nucleotides: 2. The germline V gene has CDR1 KGHSH and CDR2 LQKENI. CDR3 sequence (DNA): TGTGCCAGCTCACGAACAGGGGGCCAGCCCCAGCATTTT. Its protein is CASSRTGGQPQHF.